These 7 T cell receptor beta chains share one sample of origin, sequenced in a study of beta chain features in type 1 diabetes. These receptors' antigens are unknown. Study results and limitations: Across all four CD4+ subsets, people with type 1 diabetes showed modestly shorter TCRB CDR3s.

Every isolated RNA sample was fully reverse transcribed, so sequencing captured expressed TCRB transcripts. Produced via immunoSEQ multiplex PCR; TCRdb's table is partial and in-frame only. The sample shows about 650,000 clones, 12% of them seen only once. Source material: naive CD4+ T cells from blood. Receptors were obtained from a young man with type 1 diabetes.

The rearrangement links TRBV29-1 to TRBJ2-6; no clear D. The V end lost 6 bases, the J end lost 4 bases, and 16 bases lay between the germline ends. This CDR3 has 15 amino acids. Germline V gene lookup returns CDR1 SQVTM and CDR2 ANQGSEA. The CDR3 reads CSVRHPKGGANVLTF. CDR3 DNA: TGCAGCGTAAGACACCCGAAAGGCGGGGCCAACGTCCTGACTTTC.

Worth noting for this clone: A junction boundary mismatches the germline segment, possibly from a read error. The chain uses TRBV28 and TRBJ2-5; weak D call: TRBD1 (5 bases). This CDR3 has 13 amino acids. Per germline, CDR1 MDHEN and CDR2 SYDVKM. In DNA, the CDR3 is TGTGCCAGCAGTTCACAGGTCCAAAAGACCCAGTACTTC. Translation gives CASSSQVQKTQYF.

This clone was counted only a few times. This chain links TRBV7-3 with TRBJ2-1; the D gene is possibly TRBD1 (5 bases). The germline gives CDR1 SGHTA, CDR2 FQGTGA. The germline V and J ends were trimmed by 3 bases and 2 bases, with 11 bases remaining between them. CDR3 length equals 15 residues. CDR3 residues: CASSFQGMTYNEQFF. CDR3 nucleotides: TGTGCCAGCAGCTTCCAGGGTATGACCTACAATGAGCAGTTCTTC.

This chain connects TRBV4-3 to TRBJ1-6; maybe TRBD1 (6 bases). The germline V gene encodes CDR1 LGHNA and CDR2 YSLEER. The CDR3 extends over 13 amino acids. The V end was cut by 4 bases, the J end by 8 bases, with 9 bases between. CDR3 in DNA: TGCGCCAGCAGCCGACAGGTTGATTCACCCCTCCACTTT. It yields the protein CASSRQVDSPLHF.

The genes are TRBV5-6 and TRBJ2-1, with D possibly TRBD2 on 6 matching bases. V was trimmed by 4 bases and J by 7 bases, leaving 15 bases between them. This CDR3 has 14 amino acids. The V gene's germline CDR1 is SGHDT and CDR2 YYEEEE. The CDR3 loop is CASSPETSSNEQFF. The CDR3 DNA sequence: TGTGCCAGCAGCCCCGAGACTAGTTCGAATGAGCAGTTCTTC. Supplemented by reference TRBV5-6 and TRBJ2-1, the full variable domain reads DAGVTQSPTHLIKTRGQQVTLRCSPKSGHDTVSWYQQALGQGPQFIFQYYEEEERQRGNFPDRFSGHQFPNYSSELNVNALLLGDSALYLCASSPETSSNEQFFGPGTRLTVL.

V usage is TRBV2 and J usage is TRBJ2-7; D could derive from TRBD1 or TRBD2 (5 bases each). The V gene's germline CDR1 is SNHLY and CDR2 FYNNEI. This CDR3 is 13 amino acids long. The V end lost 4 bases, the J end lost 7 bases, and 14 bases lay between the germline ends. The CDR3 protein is CASSVDIWGEQYF. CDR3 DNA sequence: TGTGCCAGCAGTGTGGACATCTGGGGGGAGCAGTACTTC.

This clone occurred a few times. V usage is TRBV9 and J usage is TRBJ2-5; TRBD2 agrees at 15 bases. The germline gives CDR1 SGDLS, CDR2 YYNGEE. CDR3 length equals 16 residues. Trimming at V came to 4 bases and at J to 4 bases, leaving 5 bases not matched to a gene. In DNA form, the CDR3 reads TGTGCCAGCAGCACCGGACTAGCGGGGGGGCGAGAGACCCAGTACTTC. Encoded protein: CASSTGLAGGRETQYF.